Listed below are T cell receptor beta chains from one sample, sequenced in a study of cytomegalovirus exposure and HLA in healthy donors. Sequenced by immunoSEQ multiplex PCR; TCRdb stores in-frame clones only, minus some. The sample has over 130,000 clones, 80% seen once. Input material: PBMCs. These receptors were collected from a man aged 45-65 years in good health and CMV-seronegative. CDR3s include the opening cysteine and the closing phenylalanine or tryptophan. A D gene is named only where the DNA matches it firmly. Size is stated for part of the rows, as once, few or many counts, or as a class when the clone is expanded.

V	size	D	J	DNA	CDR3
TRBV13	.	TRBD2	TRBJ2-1	TGTGCCAGCAGCTTAGGCCAGCGGGAGGGAGGTGAGCAGTTCTTC	CASSLGQREGGEQFF
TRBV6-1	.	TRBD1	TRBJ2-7	TGTGCCAGCAGTGGCTCAACAGGGGGCTACGAGCAGTACTTC	CASSGSTGGYEQYF
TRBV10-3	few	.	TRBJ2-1	TGTGCCATCAGTGAGTCGGGCTCCTCCTACAATGAGCAGTTCTTC	CAISESGSSYNEQFF
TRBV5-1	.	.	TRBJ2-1	TGCGCCAGCAGCTTACAGGGATATGAGCAGTTCTTC	CASSLQGYEQFF
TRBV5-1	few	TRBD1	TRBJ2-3	TGCGCCAGCAGCTCGGGACAGATTAGCACAGATACGCAGTATTTT	CASSSGQISTDTQYF
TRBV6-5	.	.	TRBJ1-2	TGTGCCAGCAGTTACTCAGGTTCGGAGGGGACTTATGGCTACACCTTC	CASSYSGSEGTYGYTF
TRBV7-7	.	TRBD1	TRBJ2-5	TGTGCTAGCAGCTTAGGAGCGACAGGGGCTAAGGAGACCCAGTACTTC	CASSLGATGAKETQYF
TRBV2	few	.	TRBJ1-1	TGTGCCAGCAGTGAAGTTAGGAACACTGAAGCTTTCTTT	CASSEVRNTEAFF
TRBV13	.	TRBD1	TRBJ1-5	TGTGCCAGCAGCTTTTCCGGACAGGGCCCCGATCAGCCCCAGCATTTT	CASSFSGQGPDQPQHF
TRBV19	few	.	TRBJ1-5	TGTGCCAGTAGTATAAAGCAGGGTTTCGGTCAGCCCCAGCATTTT	CASSIKQGFGQPQHF
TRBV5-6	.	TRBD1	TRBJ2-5	TGTGCCAGCAGCTCGACAGGGGTTGAGGGAGAGACCCAGTACTTC	CASSSTGVEGETQYF
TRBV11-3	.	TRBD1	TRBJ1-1	TGTGCCAGCAGTCTCTTGGAGGGGGCCTGGACTGACACTGAAGCTTTCTTT	CASSLLEGAWTDTEAFF
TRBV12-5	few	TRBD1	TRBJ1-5	TGTGCTAGTGGTTTGGTTTCCGGGACAGCTTCCAATCAGCCCCAGCATTTT	CASGLVSGTASNQPQHF
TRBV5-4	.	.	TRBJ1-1	TGTGCCAGCCATCCACGGGGGATAACTGAAGCTTTCTTT	CASHPRGITEAFF
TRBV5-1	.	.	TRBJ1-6	TGCGCCAGCAGCTCAGGGGAGAAATCACCCCTCCACTTT	CASSSGEKSPLHF
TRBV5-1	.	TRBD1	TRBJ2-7	TGCGCCAGCAGCCCCCGGGACAGGGTATACGAGCAGTACTTC	CASSPRDRVYEQYF
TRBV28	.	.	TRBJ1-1	TGTGCCAGCACCTACTCGGGGGGGAACACTGAAGCTTTCTTT	CASTYSGGNTEAFF
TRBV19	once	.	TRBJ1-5	TGTGCCAGTAGTATAGATTCGAGGGCCCACCAGCCCCAGCATTTT	CASSIDSRAHQPQHF
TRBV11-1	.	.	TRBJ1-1	TGTGCCAGCAGCTTATTACAGGGAAACACTGAAGCTTTCTTT	CASSLLQGNTEAFF
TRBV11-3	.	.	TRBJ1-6	TGTGCCAGCAGCTTGGGGGGGGCCCCGTATAATTCACCCCTCCACTTT	CASSLGGAPYNSPLHF
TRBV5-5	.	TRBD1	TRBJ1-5	TGTGCCAGCAGCTTGTGGCAGGGGGCCAATCAGCCCCAGCATTTT	CASSLWQGANQPQHF
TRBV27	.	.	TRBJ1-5	TGTGCCAGCAGGCCCTATCGGATGGGCGGGGGGAAATATAGCAATCAGCCCCAGCATTTT	CASRPYRMGGGKYSNQPQHF
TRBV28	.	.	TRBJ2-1	TGTGCCAGCAGTCTTGGTCCGGGAACCTACAATGAGCAGTTCTTC	CASSLGPGTYNEQFF
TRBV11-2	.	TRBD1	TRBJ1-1	TGTGCCAGCAGCTTAGGGGGACAGGGGGTAGGCACTGAAGCTTTCTTT	CASSLGGQGVGTEAFF
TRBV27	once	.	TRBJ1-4	TGTGCCAGCAAGACAGGTGGGATTGGTGAAAAACTGTTTTTT	CASKTGGIGEKLFF
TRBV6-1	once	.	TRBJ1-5	TGTGCCAGCGCCCCCCGGGGAGAAAATCAGCCCCAGCATTTT	CASAPRGENQPQHF
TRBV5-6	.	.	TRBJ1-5	TGTGCCAGCAGCTTGGCCAGGGGCAATCAGCCCCAGCATTTT	CASSLARGNQPQHF
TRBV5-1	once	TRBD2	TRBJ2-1	TGCGCCAGCAGAACCGCCGGACTAGCAGCCAACAATGAGCAGTTCTTC	CASRTAGLAANNEQFF
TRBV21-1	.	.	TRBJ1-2	TGTGCCAGCAGCTCGCCAGGGGGCTATGGCTACACCTTC	CASSSPGGYGYTF
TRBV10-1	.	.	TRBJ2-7	TGCGCCAGCAGGGAGGGACGGGAAAATGACGAGCAGTACTTC	CASREGRENDEQYF
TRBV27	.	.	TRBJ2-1	TGTGCCAGCGCTCAGGAGTCTGGCGGGTACAATGAGCAGTTCTTC	CASAQESGGYNEQFF
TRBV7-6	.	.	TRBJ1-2	TGTGCCAGCAGCTTAGGTCGAGCGGATTTGGACTATGGCTACACCTTC	CASSLGRADLDYGYTF
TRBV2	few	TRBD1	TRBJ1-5	TGTGCCAGCAGTGGAGGGGGCTATGGCAATCAGCCCCAGCATTTT	CASSGGGYGNQPQHF
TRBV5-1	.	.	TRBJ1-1	TGCGCCAGCAGCTTGGGTCCCGAGACACCGAACACTGAAGCTTTCTTT	CASSLGPETPNTEAFF
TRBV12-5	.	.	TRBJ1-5	TGTGCTAGTGGTTTGTCAGGCCAAAATCAGCCCCAGCATTTT	CASGLSGQNQPQHF
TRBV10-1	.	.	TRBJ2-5	TGCGCCAGCAGTGGCAGGGCCGTCTTCCAAGAGACCCAGTACTTC	CASSGRAVFQETQYF
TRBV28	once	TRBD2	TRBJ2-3	TGTGCCACCTCCCAAGCGGGGAGCACAGATACGCAGTATTTT	CATSQAGSTDTQYF
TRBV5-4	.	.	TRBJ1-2	TGTGCCAGCAGCTTGACGAGTTCGAGTTGGTATGGCTACACCTTC	CASSLTSSSWYGYTF
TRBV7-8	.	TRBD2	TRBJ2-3	TGTGCCAGCAGCTTAGTGGTAGCGGGGTTTAGCACAGATACGCAGTATTTT	CASSLVVAGFSTDTQYF
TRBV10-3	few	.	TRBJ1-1	TGTGCCATCAGTGACAGGGGGAACACTGAAGCTTTCTTT	CAISDRGNTEAFF
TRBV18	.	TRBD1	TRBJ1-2	TGTGCCAGCTCACCACCGGGGACAGGGGGATACTATGGCTACACCTTC	CASSPPGTGGYYGYTF
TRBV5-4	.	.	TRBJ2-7	TGTGCCAGCAGCTTGGGGGGGCCCATGGCCTACGAGCAGTACTTC	CASSLGGPMAYEQYF
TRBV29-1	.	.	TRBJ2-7	TGCAGCGTTGAAATCGAACTAACCTACGAGCAGTACTTC	CSVEIELTYEQYF
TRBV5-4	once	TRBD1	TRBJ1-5	TGTGCCAGCAGCTTTTCGGTCCAAGGACAGGGGGATCATAGCAATCAGCCCCAGCATTTT	CASSFSVQGQGDHSNQPQHF
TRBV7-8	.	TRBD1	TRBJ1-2	TGTGCCAGCAGCAAGATGACAGGGCTCTCGGATGGCTACACCTTC	CASSKMTGLSDGYTF
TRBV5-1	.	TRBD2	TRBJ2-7	TGCGCCAGCAGCTTCAAAGCGGGATCGGGGGAGCAGTACTTC	CASSFKAGSGEQYF
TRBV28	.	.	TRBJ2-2	TGTGCAGTCCCCTCCTTGACAGCCTTAAACACCGGGGAGCTGTTTTTT	CAVPSLTALNTGELFF
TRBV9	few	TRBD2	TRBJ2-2	TGTGCCAGCAGCGTACAAGACTCAGGACTAGCGGGGGCTGTCACCGGGGAGCTGTTTTTT	CASSVQDSGLAGAVTGELFF
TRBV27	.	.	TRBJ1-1	TGTGCCAGCAGTTTATCAGGAGGCCTCACTGAAGCTTTCTTT	CASSLSGGLTEAFF
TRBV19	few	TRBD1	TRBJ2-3	TGTGCCAGTAGTGTCCACAGGGGCCGCACAGATACGCAGTATTTT	CASSVHRGRTDTQYF